This T cell receptor (beta chain) was recovered during a study of T cell responses to AZD1222 COVID-19 vaccine. For the study at large: Some second doses came at about 4 weeks and others at about 12 weeks; these were pooled. Regarding the study as a whole: Regions 160-218 and 743-854 held dominance among vaccine-associated CD4 TCRs, which spanned spike.

In regard to this clone: Its cognate antigen is unknown.

V was shortened by 1 base and J by 7 bases, with 14 bases between the two germline ends. This CDR3 has 15 residues. CDR1 and CDR2 from the germline V gene are MNHEY and SVGAGI. TCRdb keeps only in-frame clones here, not all; method: immunoSEQ multiplex PCR. Altogether fewer than 120,000 clones are present, 88% being singletons, with the ten largest covering 1.6%. The chain combines TRBV6-5 with TRBJ2-1, with D perhaps matching TRBD2 (6 bases). Sequenced material: peripheral blood, taken on day 0 of AZD1222 vaccination. The sequence came from an adult in good health. In DNA, the CDR3 is TGTGCCAGCAGTTACTTATCTGCGGGAATGAATGAGCAGTTCTTC. It translates to CASSYLSAGMNEQFF.